This is a list of T cell receptor beta chains from one sample in a study of OX40 agonist ivuxolimab in advanced cancers. TCRdb keeps only in-frame clones here, not all; method: immunoSEQ multiplex PCR. Counted here are tens of thousands of clones, about 80% occurring once; the ten biggest clones make up 30% to 40%. Sequencing was performed on CD4+ or CD8+ T cells sorted from blood, taken in a trial of the OX40 agonist ivuxolimab. These receptors were taken from an adult with an advanced solid tumor such as melanoma, head and neck, liver or kidney cancer. Each CDR3 is given with its conserved first and last residue. Fields, in order: V gene, J gene, clone size, D gene, CDR3 DNA, CDR3 protein. The D gene is left open where the match is weak. Rows may omit the clone size; those that give it use once, few, many or a size class.

V: TRBV21-1
J: TRBJ2-7
size: once
D: .
DNA: TGTGCCAGCAGCCCCCCTAGGGGACAGCAACTTTCCTACGGGCAGTACTTC
CDR3: CASSPPRGQQLSYGQYF

V: TRBV2
J: TRBJ2-1
size: .
D: TRBD2
DNA: TGTGCCAGCAGTGAAGGAGCTAGCGGGCGGAATGAGCAGTTCTTC
CDR3: CASSEGASGRNEQFF

V: TRBV7-2
J: TRBJ2-4
size: medium-sized
D: .
DNA: TGTGCCAGCAGCTCTTCACACGGGGCTGCGCAGGGTATTCAGTACTTC
CDR3: CASSSSHGAAQGIQYF

V: TRBV11-2
J: TRBJ2-2
size: .
D: TRBD2
DNA: TGTGCCAGCAGCTTAGAAGCGGGAGTTTTTGGTGACACCGGGGAGCTGTTTTTT
CDR3: CASSLEAGVFGDTGELFF

V: TRBV7-3
J: TRBJ2-5
size: .
D: .
DNA: TGTGCCAGCAGCTTAGGGCCGACACTCCAAGAGACCCAGTACTTC
CDR3: CASSLGPTLQETQYF

V: TRBV27
J: TRBJ2-3
size: .
D: .
DNA: TGTGCCAGCAGTTTATCGGTCTACTCTAGCACAGATACGCAGTATTTT
CDR3: CASSLSVYSSTDTQYF

V: TRBV30
J: TRBJ2-6
size: .
D: .
DNA: TGTGCCTGGAGCCAGGGCTTCTCTGGGGCCAACGTCCTGACTTTC
CDR3: CAWSQGFSGANVLTF

V: TRBV6-6
J: TRBJ2-2
size: .
D: TRBD2
DNA: TGTGCCAGCAGGCCGACTAGCGGGAGTGACGGGGAGCTGTTTTTT
CDR3: CASRPTSGSDGELFF

V: TRBV4-1
J: TRBJ2-3
size: .
D: .
DNA: TGCGCCAGCAGCCAAGACCCTCTCAGGGTCACGGGTGCAGATACGCAGTATTTT
CDR3: CASSQDPLRVTGADTQYF

V: TRBV28
J: TRBJ2-7
size: .
D: .
DNA: TGTGCCAGCAGTTTAGACCGGGGGATGGGCTACGAGCAGTACTTC
CDR3: CASSLDRGMGYEQYF

V: TRBV7-9
J: TRBJ1-1
size: .
D: TRBD1
DNA: TGTGCCAGCAGAGGCCCCGGGACAGGGGGCGAGCGGTTGTCTGAAGCTTTCTTT
CDR3: CASRGPGTGGERLSEAFF

V: TRBV19
J: TRBJ2-3
size: .
D: .
DNA: TGTGCCAGTAGAAGTAGACTAGACTACACAGATACGCAGTATTTT
CDR3: CASRSRLDYTDTQYF

V: TRBV11-3
J: TRBJ2-3
size: .
D: TRBD2
DNA: TGTGCCAGCAGCTCCCGAACTAGCGGGAGTGATACGCAGTATTTT
CDR3: CASSSRTSGSDTQYF

V: TRBV2
J: TRBJ1-3
size: .
D: .
DNA: TGTGCCAGCAGTGAACAGGGTGGAGATGGAAACACCATATATTTT
CDR3: CASSEQGGDGNTIYF

V: TRBV14
J: TRBJ2-5
size: .
D: .
DNA: TGTGCCAGCAGCTCGGTCGAAGGGGAAGAGACCCAGTACTTC
CDR3: CASSSVEGEETQYF

V: TRBV9
J: TRBJ2-1
size: .
D: TRBD2
DNA: TGTGCCAGCAGCCCGAGCGGGAGCTCCTACAATGAGCAGTTCTTC
CDR3: CASSPSGSSYNEQFF

V: TRBV6-1
J: TRBJ2-2
size: few
D: .
DNA: TGTGCCAGCAGTGAAGGGTGGGAGGGGGCCGGGGAGCTGTTTTTT
CDR3: CASSEGWEGAGELFF

V: TRBV19
J: TRBJ1-2
size: .
D: TRBD1
DNA: TGTGCCAGTAATGACAGGGGCGGCTACACCTTC
CDR3: CASNDRGGYTF

V: TRBV9
J: TRBJ2-7
size: .
D: TRBD1
DNA: TGTGCCAGCAGCGCTGGGACAGCGAGTCTCGACGAGCAGTACTTC
CDR3: CASSAGTASLDEQYF

V: TRBV10-1
J: TRBJ2-1
size: .
D: .
DNA: TGCGCCAGCAGTGATGTAGAAGAGGGAGACAATGAGCAGTTCTTC
CDR3: CASSDVEEGDNEQFF

V: TRBV4-2
J: TRBJ1-1
size: .
D: .
DNA: TGTGCCAGCAGCCCTTGGGAAGGGGCGGATGAAGCTTTCTTT
CDR3: CASSPWEGADEAFF

V: TRBV5-1
J: TRBJ2-7
size: .
D: .
DNA: TGCGCCAGCAGCTTGGGGGTGATCTACGAGCAGTACTTC
CDR3: CASSLGVIYEQYF

V: TRBV28
J: TRBJ2-1
size: few
D: .
DNA: TGTGCCAGCAGTTTAATGTTGCCGCACAATGAGCAGTTCTTC
CDR3: CASSLMLPHNEQFF

V: TRBV9
J: TRBJ1-2
size: once
D: TRBD1
DNA: TGTGCCAGCAGCGGCACGGGGGACAGGGACTTCGATAACTATGGCTACACCTTC
CDR3: CASSGTGDRDFDNYGYTF

V: TRBV19
J: TRBJ2-7
size: .
D: .
DNA: TGTGCCAGTAGTATAGCGTACAGCTCTGCCTACGAGCAGTACTTC
CDR3: CASSIAYSSAYEQYF

V: TRBV15
J: TRBJ2-3
size: .
D: .
DNA: TGTGCCACCAGCAGAGGCCTATTCGGGCGGCACGATACGCAGTATTTT
CDR3: CATSRGLFGRHDTQYF

V: TRBV9
J: TRBJ1-1
size: few
D: .
DNA: TGTGCCAGCAGCACCACCGGGACCACTGAAGCTTTCTTT
CDR3: CASSTTGTTEAFF

V: TRBV30
J: TRBJ1-2
size: .
D: TRBD1
DNA: TGTGCCTGGGACGGACAGGGGGCTTATGGCTACACCTTC
CDR3: CAWDGQGAYGYTF

V: TRBV7-2
J: TRBJ1-5
size: .
D: .
DNA: TGTGCCAGCAGCTTATACGGAGGGGGCAATCAGCCCCAGCATTTT
CDR3: CASSLYGGGNQPQHF

V: TRBV7-9
J: TRBJ2-7
size: .
D: TRBD2
DNA: TGTGCCAGCAGCAGTACTAGCGGGAGAGGGTACGAGCAGTACTTC
CDR3: CASSSTSGRGYEQYF

V: TRBV4-1
J: TRBJ1-2
size: .
D: .
DNA: TGCGCCAGCAGCCAAGAAAGGGCGGGAAACTATGGCTACACCTTC
CDR3: CASSQERAGNYGYTF

V: TRBV10-3
J: TRBJ2-3
size: .
D: TRBD1
DNA: TGTGCCATCAGGACTCGGACAGGGTCGTCAGATACGCAGTATTTT
CDR3: CAIRTRTGSSDTQYF

V: TRBV6-6
J: TRBJ2-5
size: .
D: TRBD1
DNA: TGTGCCAGCAGTTCAGGGGGCCCAGAGACCCAGTACTTC
CDR3: CASSSGGPETQYF

V: TRBV7-6
J: TRBJ2-7
size: .
D: TRBD1
DNA: TGTGCCAGCACCGCCCGGACAGGGGCATCGTACGAGCAGTACTTC
CDR3: CASTARTGASYEQYF

V: TRBV28
J: TRBJ1-5
size: few
D: .
DNA: TGTGCCAGCGACGTGTTGGGCAATCAGCCCCAGCATTTT
CDR3: CASDVLGNQPQHF

V: TRBV6-4
J: TRBJ2-6
size: .
D: .
DNA: TGTGCCAGCAGTGAGGGCTCTGGGGCCAACGTCCTGACTTTC
CDR3: CASSEGSGANVLTF

V: TRBV4-1
J: TRBJ1-4
size: few
D: .
DNA: TGCGCCAGCAGCCGACCAGGGGCAACTAATGAAAAACTGTTTTTT
CDR3: CASSRPGATNEKLFF

V: TRBV6-5
J: TRBJ1-4
size: .
D: TRBD1
DNA: TGTGCCAGCAGTACCGGGACAGAAACTAATGAAAAACTGTTTTTT
CDR3: CASSTGTETNEKLFF

V: TRBV7-9
J: TRBJ2-3
size: .
D: TRBD2
DNA: TGTGCCAGCAGCCCGCTTAGCGGGAGAGGGGGCACAGATACGCAGTATTTT
CDR3: CASSPLSGRGGTDTQYF

V: TRBV7-9
J: TRBJ2-7
size: .
D: .
DNA: TGTGCCAGCAGCCTCTCCTACGAGCAGTACTTC
CDR3: CASSLSYEQYF

V: TRBV5-1
J: TRBJ2-7
size: .
D: .
DNA: TGCGCCAGCAGCTTGGAAAGGGGTGGAACCTACGAGCAGTACTTC
CDR3: CASSLERGGTYEQYF

V: TRBV30
J: TRBJ1-1
size: .
D: .
DNA: TGTGCCTGGAGTCTTGGGAACACTGAAGCTTTCTTT
CDR3: CAWSLGNTEAFF

V: TRBV4-1
J: TRBJ2-3
size: .
D: .
DNA: TGCGCCAGCAGCCAAGCTGCAGATACGCAGTATTTT
CDR3: CASSQAADTQYF

V: TRBV11-3
J: TRBJ2-3
size: .
D: .
DNA: TGTGCCAGCAGCTTAGGACGGAGAGATACGCAGTATTTT
CDR3: CASSLGRRDTQYF

V: TRBV27
J: TRBJ2-7
size: once
D: .
DNA: TGTGCCAGCAGTTTGTCGACCGGGACGGCCTACGAGCAGTACTTC
CDR3: CASSLSTGTAYEQYF